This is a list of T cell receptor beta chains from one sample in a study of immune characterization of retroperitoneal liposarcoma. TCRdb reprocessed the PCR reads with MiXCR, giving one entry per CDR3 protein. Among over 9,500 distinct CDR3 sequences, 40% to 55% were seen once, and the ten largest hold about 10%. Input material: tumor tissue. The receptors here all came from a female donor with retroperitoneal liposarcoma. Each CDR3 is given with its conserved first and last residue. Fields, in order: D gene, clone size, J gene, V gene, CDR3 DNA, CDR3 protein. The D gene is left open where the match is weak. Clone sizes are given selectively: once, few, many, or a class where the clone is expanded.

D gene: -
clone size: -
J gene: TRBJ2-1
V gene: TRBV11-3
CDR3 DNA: TGTGCCAGCAGCATGGACTACCAATACAATGAGCAGTTCTTC
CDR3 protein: CASSMDYQYNEQFF

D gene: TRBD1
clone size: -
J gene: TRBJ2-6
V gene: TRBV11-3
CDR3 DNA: TGTGCCAGCAGCCCAGGGACAGGGAACTCTGGGGCCAACGTCCTGACTTTC
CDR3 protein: CASSPGTGNSGANVLTF

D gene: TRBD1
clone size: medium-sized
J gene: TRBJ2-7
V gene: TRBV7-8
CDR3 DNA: TGTGCCAGCAGCGCCCTCCACAGGGGGCTTGACTACGAGCAGTACTTC
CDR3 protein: CASSALHRGLDYEQYF

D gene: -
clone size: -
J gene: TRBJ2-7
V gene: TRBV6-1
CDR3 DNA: TGTGCCAGCAGTAATAAGGGGGGCCTGATATCCTACGAGCAGTACTTC
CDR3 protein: CASSNKGGLISYEQYF

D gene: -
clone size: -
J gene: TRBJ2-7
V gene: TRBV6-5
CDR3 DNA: TGTGCCAGCAGCCGAGGGGGGGACTCGAGCTACGAGCAGTACTTC
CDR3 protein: CASSRGGDSSYEQYF

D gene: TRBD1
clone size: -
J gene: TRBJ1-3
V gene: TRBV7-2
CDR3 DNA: TGTGCCAGCAGCTCGGACAGGGGAAACACCATATATTTT
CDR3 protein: CASSSDRGNTIYF

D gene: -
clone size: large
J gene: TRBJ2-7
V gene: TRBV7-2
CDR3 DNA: TGTGCCAGCAGCCCCCGCGGGAAGGGCGCCGACGAGCAGTACTTC
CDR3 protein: CASSPRGKGADEQYF

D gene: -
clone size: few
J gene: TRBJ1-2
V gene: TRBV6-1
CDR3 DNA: TGTGCCAGCAGGGGGACGGCCCGCGGCTACACCTTC
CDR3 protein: CASRGTARGYTF

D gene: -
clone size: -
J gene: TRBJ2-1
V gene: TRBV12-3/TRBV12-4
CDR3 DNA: TGTGCCAGCAGTCTAAACCAGGGTCAAGAGACCCAGTTCTTC
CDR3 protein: CASSLNQGQETQFF

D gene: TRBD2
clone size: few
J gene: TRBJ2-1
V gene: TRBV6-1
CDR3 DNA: TGTGCCAGCAGTGAATTTAGCGGGAGCTCCTACGAGCAGTTCTTC
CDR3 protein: CASSEFSGSSYEQFF

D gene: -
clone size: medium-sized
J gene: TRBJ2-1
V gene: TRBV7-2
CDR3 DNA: TGTGCCAGCAGCTTAGAATATACCTCCTACAATGAGCAGTTCTTC
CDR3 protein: CASSLEYTSYNEQFF

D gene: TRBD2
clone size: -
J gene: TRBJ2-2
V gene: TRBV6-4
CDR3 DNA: TGTGCCAGCTCTCCTAGCGGGAGGGAGAACACCGGGGAGCTGTTTTTT
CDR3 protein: CASSPSGRENTGELFF

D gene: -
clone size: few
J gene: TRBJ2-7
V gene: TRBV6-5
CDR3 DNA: TGTGCCAGCAGTTTCAACAATGAGCAGTACTTC
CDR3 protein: CASSFNNEQYF

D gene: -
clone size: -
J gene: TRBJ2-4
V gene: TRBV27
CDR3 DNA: TGTGCCAGCAGTCTACGGTTACTTGACGTTCAGTACTTC
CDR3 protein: CASSLRLLDVQYF

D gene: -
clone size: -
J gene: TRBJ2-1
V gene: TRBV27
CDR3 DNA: TGTGCCAGCAGTTTAGCGAGGGTTAATGAGCAGTTCTTC
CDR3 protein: CASSLARVNEQFF

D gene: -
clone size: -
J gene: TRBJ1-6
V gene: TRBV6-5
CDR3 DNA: TGTGCCAGCAGTTACTCGGGACGCGGAAATTCACCCCTCCACTTT
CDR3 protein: CASSYSGRGNSPLHF

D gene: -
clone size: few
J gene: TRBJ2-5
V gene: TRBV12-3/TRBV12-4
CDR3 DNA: TGTGCCAGCAGTTTATCCACCGAAGAGACCCAGTACTTC
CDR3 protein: CASSLSTEETQYF

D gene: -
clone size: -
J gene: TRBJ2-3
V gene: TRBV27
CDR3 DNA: TGTGCCAGCAGTAAGGGGGGCTTCACAGATACGCAGTATTTT
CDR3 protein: CASSKGGFTDTQYF

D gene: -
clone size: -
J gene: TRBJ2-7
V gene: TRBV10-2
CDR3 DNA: TGCGCCAGCAGTGAGTTAGGAGGGGACTACGAGCAGTACTTC
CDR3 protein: CASSELGGDYEQYF

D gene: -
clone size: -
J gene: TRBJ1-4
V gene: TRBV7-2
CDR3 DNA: TGTGCCAGCAGCTTAAGCGGGGCAACTAATGAAAAACTGTTTTTT
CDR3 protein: CASSLSGATNEKLFF

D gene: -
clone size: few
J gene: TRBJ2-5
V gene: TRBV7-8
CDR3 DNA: TGTGCCAGCAGCTTAAGTCGCAGGGTGACCGTTTTGGTTAGTGAGACCCAGTACTTC
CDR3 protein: CASSLSRRVTVLVSETQYF

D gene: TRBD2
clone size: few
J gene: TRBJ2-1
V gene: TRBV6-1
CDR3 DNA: TGTGCCAGCAGTTTTGGGACTAGCGTGAGCTCCTACAATGAGCAGTTCTTC
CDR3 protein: CASSFGTSVSSYNEQFF

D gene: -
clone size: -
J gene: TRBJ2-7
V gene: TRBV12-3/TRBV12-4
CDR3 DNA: TGTGCCACCGCCCAGACGACAGTCTACGAGCAGTACTTC
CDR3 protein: CATAQTTVYEQYF

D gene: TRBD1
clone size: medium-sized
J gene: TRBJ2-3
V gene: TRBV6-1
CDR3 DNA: TGTGCCAGCAGTGAGGGACAGGGGCGCACAGATACGCAGTATTTT
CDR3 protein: CASSEGQGRTDTQYF

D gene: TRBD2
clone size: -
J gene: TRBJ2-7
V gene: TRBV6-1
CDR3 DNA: TGTGCCAGCAGTTCACAAAAGTTAGCGGGAGGTTCCGGGTACGAGCAGTACTTC
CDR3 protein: CASSSQKLAGGSGYEQYF

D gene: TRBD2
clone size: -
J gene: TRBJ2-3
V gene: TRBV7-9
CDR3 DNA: TGTGCCAGCAGCACCGGACTAGCGGGACCAGATACGCAGTATTTT
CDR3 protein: CASSTGLAGPDTQYF

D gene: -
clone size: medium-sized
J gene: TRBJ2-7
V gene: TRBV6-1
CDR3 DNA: TGTGCCAGCAGTGAATATGCGCTAGCCAGCTCCTACGAGCAGTACTTC
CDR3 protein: CASSEYALASSYEQYF

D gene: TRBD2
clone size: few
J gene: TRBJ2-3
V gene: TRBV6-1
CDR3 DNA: TGTGCCAGCAGTGAACGCCTAGCGGGATTTCTGTACTTC
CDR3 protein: CASSERLAGFLYF

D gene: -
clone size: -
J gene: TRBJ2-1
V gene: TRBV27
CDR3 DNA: TGTGCCAGCAGTTTAACCGGGACAAACTACAATGAGCAGTTCTTC
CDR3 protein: CASSLTGTNYNEQFF

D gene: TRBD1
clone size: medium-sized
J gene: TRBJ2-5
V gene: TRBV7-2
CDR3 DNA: TGTGCCAGCAGCATAGACCCAGCCGGGACAGTTCATGGGACCCAGTACTTC
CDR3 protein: CASSIDPAGTVHGTQYF

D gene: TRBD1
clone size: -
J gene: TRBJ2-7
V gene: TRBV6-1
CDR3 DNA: TGTGCCAGTGGACAGGTTTTCCTCTACGAGCAGTACTTC
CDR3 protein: CASGQVFLYEQYF

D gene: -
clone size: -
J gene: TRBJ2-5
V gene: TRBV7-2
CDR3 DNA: TGTGCCAGCCAGGCTAGCGTCAGTCAAGAGACCCAGTACTTC
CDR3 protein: CASQASVSQETQYF

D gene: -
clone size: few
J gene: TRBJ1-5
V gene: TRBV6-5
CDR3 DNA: TGTGCCAGCAGCGTGGACAGTGGTTTCTTTCAGCCCCAGCATTTT
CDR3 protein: CASSVDSGFFQPQHF

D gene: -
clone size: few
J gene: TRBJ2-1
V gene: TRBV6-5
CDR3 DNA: TGTGCCAGCAGTGGGGAACAGGGAGATGAGCAGTTCTTC
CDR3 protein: CASSGEQGDEQFF

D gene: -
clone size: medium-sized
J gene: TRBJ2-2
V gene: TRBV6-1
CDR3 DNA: TGTGCCAGCAGATTGCGGTTTGACACCGGGGAGCTGTTTTTT
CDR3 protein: CASRLRFDTGELFF

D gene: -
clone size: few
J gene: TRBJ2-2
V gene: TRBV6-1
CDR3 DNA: TGTGCCAGCAGAAAGGTGGGGGGACCCGGGGAGCTGTTTTTT
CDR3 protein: CASRKVGGPGELFF

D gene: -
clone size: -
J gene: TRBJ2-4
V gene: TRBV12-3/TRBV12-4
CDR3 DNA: TGTGCCAGCAGTTTTGATGGCAGCAAAAACATTCAGTACTTC
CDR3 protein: CASSFDGSKNIQYF

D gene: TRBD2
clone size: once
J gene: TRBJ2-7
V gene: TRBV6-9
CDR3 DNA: TGTGCCAGCACTTCTATGGTAGCGGGGGTCTACGAGCAGTACTTC
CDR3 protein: CASTSMVAGVYEQYF

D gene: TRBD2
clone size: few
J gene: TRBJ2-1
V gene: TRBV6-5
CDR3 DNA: TGTGCCAGCAGCTTGGACCCGGGAGGGTACGAGCAGTTCTTC
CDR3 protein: CASSLDPGGYEQFF

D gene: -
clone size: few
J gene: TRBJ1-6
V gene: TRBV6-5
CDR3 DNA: TGTGCCAGCAGTTACTCTCAGCTTAATTCACCCCTCCACTTT
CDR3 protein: CASSYSQLNSPLHF

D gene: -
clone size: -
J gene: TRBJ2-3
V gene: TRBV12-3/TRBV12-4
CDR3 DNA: TGTGCCAGCAGTTTGTCAAAGGACACAGATACGCAGTATTTT
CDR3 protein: CASSLSKDTDTQYF

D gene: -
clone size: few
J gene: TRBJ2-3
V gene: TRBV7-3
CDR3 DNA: TGTGCCAGCAGCTTTCAGGGGAACACAGATACGCAGTATTTT
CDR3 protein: CASSFQGNTDTQYF